A selection of T cell receptor beta chains follows, all from one sample in a study of a mutant IDH1 vaccine in newly diagnosed glioma. The table came from immunoSEQ multiplex PCR; TCRdb's copy has only in-frame clones and leaves some out. The sample records tens of thousands of clones, 79% being singletons. Specimen: PBMCs, collected from a glioma patient treated with radiotherapy, temozolomide or both. These receptors were collected from a man between 50 and 59 years old with glioma. The CDR3 runs from the conserved cysteine through the conserved F or W. Fields, in order: D gene, V gene, J gene, clone size, CDR3 protein, CDR3 DNA. A D gene is named only where the DNA matches it firmly. A row's size may be missing; if present it is once, few, many or a size class.

d_call: TRBD1; v_call: TRBV13; j_call: TRBJ2-7; clone_size: few; cdr3_aa: CASSLAGTGTDEQYF; cdr3_nt: TGTGCCAGCAGCTTAGCCGGGACAGGGACCGACGAGCAGTACTTC
d_call: .; v_call: TRBV10-2; j_call: TRBJ1-1; clone_size: few; cdr3_aa: CATHGGNTEAFF; cdr3_nt: TGCGCCACCCATGGGGGGAACACTGAAGCTTTCTTT
d_call: .; v_call: TRBV5-1; j_call: TRBJ2-3; clone_size: .; cdr3_aa: CASSSQSTDTQYF; cdr3_nt: TGCGCCAGCAGCTCCCAAAGCACAGATACGCAGTATTTT
d_call: .; v_call: TRBV27; j_call: TRBJ1-2; clone_size: .; cdr3_aa: CASSLSARGIYGYTF; cdr3_nt: TGTGCCAGCAGTTTATCTGCACGAGGGATCTATGGCTACACCTTC
d_call: .; v_call: TRBV29-1; j_call: TRBJ2-5; clone_size: .; cdr3_aa: CSLWVQETQYF; cdr3_nt: TGCAGCCTCTGGGTTCAAGAGACCCAGTACTTC
d_call: .; v_call: TRBV6-1; j_call: TRBJ1-3; clone_size: .; cdr3_aa: CASSDYGARGNTIYF; cdr3_nt: TGTGCCAGCAGTGATTATGGGGCGAGGGGAAACACCATATATTTT
d_call: .; v_call: TRBV30; j_call: TRBJ2-7; clone_size: .; cdr3_aa: CAWSVSYEQYF; cdr3_nt: TGTGCCTGGAGTGTATCCTACGAGCAGTACTTC
d_call: .; v_call: TRBV15; j_call: TRBJ1-4; clone_size: .; cdr3_aa: CATAGGAAAEKLFF; cdr3_nt: TGTGCCACTGCGGGTGGCGCCGCCGCCGAAAAACTGTTTTTT
d_call: .; v_call: TRBV5-4; j_call: TRBJ2-2; clone_size: .; cdr3_aa: CASSGGNTGELFF; cdr3_nt: TGTGCCAGCAGCGGGGGAAACACCGGGGAGCTGTTTTTT
d_call: .; v_call: TRBV7-2; j_call: TRBJ2-3; clone_size: .; cdr3_aa: CASSLGPASTDTQYF; cdr3_nt: TGTGCCAGCAGCTTAGGTCCGGCTAGCACAGATACGCAGTATTTT
d_call: TRBD2; v_call: TRBV7-2; j_call: TRBJ2-2; clone_size: .; cdr3_aa: CASSSGTSVSGELFF; cdr3_nt: TGTGCCAGCAGCTCCGGGACTAGCGTGTCCGGGGAGCTGTTTTTT
d_call: TRBD1; v_call: TRBV7-2; j_call: TRBJ1-2; clone_size: .; cdr3_aa: CASTTGTGYGYTF; cdr3_nt: TGTGCCAGCACCACCGGGACAGGGTATGGCTACACCTTC
d_call: .; v_call: TRBV6-6; j_call: TRBJ2-6; clone_size: .; cdr3_aa: CASSYGSSGANVLTF; cdr3_nt: TGTGCCAGCAGTTACGGGTCCTCTGGGGCCAACGTCCTGACTTTC
d_call: TRBD1; v_call: TRBV27; j_call: TRBJ2-2; clone_size: once; cdr3_aa: CASSLHGQGSTGELFF; cdr3_nt: TGTGCCAGCAGTTTACATGGACAGGGTTCCACCGGGGAGCTGTTTTTT